This passage covers 21 T cell receptor beta chains from one sample sequenced in a study of T-cell memory formation after mild COVID-19. TCRdb re-analysed the 5' RACE reads in MiXCR, keeping a single row per CDR3 protein. The repertoire includes fewer than 600,000 distinct CDR3 sequences, about 20% of them detected once, and roughly 8.3% sits in the top ten. Sample: PBMCs or a T cell subset sorted from them (not recorded which). The source is an adult woman who had mild COVID-19 (a few samples of this study predate the infection). Cell type and time point are not known.

This clonotype was seen a few times. The chain combines TRBV9 with TRBJ2-3; maybe TRBD1 (5 bases). Germline-derived CDR1 and CDR2 are SGDLS and YYNGEE. V was cut by 2 bases and J by 1 base, with 14 bases left in between. The CDR3 runs to 16 residues. CDR3 amino acids: CASSVRGQPRTDTQYF. The CDR3 coding sequence is TGTGCCAGCAGCGTTAGGGGCCAGCCTCGCACAGATACGCAGTATTTT.

This clonotype occurred once. The V and J genes are TRBV12-3 or TRBV12-4 and TRBJ2-3; 7 bases align to TRBD1. The CDR3 is 18 amino acids. The J segment lost 1 base and the V segment lost 7 bases, leaving 17 bases of the junction unmatched. CDR3 sequence: CASTLDRHSNSGTDTQYF. CDR3 DNA sequence: TGTGCCAGCACTCTGGACAGGCACTCAAATTCGGGCACAGATACGCAGTATTTT.

J is TRBJ2-7 and V is TRBV4-2; the match to TRBD1 covers 11 bases. The V gene end was trimmed by 3 bases and the J gene end by 3 bases; junction bases not matched to a gene: 10. The germline CDR1 and CDR2 sequences are LGHNA and YNFKEQ. This CDR3 has 17 amino acids. The CDR3 DNA reads TGTGCCAGCAGCCAGGGTCAGGACAGGGGGCCGGTCTACGAGCAGTACTTC. It encodes CASSQGQDRGPVYEQYF.

The J gene is TRBJ2-1, the V gene TRBV20-1; no firm D call. V lost 3 bases to trimming and J lost 5 bases, with 5 bases between them. CDR3 length equals 11 residues. Germline CDR1 DFQATT, CDR2 SNEGSKA (reference sequence). DNA for the CDR3: TGCAGTGCTAGGCAGGACAATGAGCAGTTCTTC. This codes for CSARQDNEQFF.

The chain's CDR3 is CSATTGGVINSPLHF. Written as DNA, the CDR3 is TGCAGTGCAACGACAGGGGGTGTAATTAATTCACCCCTCCACTTT. The chain joins TRBV20-1 to TRBJ1-6; 9 bases match TRBD1. V lost 6 bases and J lost 6; bases outside the gene matches: 9. The CDR3 is 15 residues long. CDR1 is DFQATT and CDR2 is SNEGSKA in the germline V gene (reference sequence).

The V and J genes are TRBV4-1 and TRBJ2-7; tentatively, D is TRBD2 (5 bases). The V and J ends lost 0 bases and 4 bases respectively, with 28 bases between them. This CDR3 contains 20 residues. Germline V gene lookup returns CDR1 MGHRA and CDR2 YSYEKL. The CDR3 nucleotides read TGCGCCAGCAGCCAAGATATGTTGTGGCGGGCTCGGGATAGTGGGTACGAGCAGTACTTC. The encoded protein is CASSQDMLWRARDSGYEQYF.

This chain connects TRBV15 to TRBJ2-1, with D uncertain. The CDR3 totals 13 residues. The V gene's germline CDR1 is LNHNV and CDR2 YYDKDF (reference sequence). Deletions cut 4 bases from V and 4 bases from J, with 8 bases between. CDR3 in amino acids: CATSNGRYNEQFF. CDR3 DNA sequence: TGTGCCACCAGCAATGGAAGGTACAATGAGCAGTTCTTC.

The table lists this clonotype with a few counts. The gene calls are TRBV23-1 and TRBJ2-3; a weak D match, TRBD1 (5 bases). TRBV23-1 counts as an open reading frame of uncertain function. V lost 0 bases, J lost 3 bases, and 13 bases lay in between. The CDR3 totals 16 residues. The CDR3: CASSQSGRVKTDTQYF. Written as DNA, the CDR3 is TGCGCCAGCAGTCAATCTGGCAGGGTGAAAACAGATACGCAGTATTTT.

The genes are TRBV6-2 or TRBV6-3 and TRBJ2-2, with D unclear. Germline V CDR1 and CDR2: MNHEY, SVGEGT. V lost 0 bases and J 1 base, leaving 9 bases between the germline ends. The CDR3 has 16 amino acids. Written as DNA, the CDR3 is TGTGCCAGCAGTTACTCGAACTTGAGGAACACCGGGGAGCTGTTTTTT. This gives the protein CASSYSNLRNTGELFF.

Only a few counts were recorded for this clonotype. This chain uses TRBV14 with TRBJ2-1, with TRBD2 matching 7 bases. Trimming at V came to 0 bases and at J to 0 bases, leaving 2 bases not matched to a gene. The CDR3 consists of 16 residues. Germline lookup yields CDR1 SGHDN and CDR2 FVKESK. CDR3 DNA: TGTGCCAGCAGCCAAGACGGGGGGAACTCCTACAATGAGCAGTTCTTC. Protein product: CASSQDGGNSYNEQFF.

A few counts support this clonotype. The chain uses TRBV7-2 and TRBJ2-3, with D perhaps matching TRBD1 or TRBD2 (5 bases each). The ends were cut back, 7 bases at V and 6 bases at J, with 20 bases in the middle. CDR1 SGHTA and CDR2 FQGNSA come from the germline V gene. The CDR3 has 15 residues. The CDR3 region is CASTYTGTTSDTQYF. In DNA form, the CDR3 reads TGTGCCAGCACCTATACCGGGACCACTTCGGATACGCAGTATTTT.

The chain employs TRBV2 and TRBJ1-2, with D tentatively TRBD1 (6 bases). The V end was cut by 6 bases, the J end by 6 bases, with 17 bases between. CDR3 length: 14 residues. The germline CDR1 and CDR2 sequences are SNHLY and FYNNEI. The CDR3 region is CASRYRDFPHGYTF. CDR3 nucleotide sequence: TGTGCCAGCAGGTACAGGGATTTCCCCCATGGCTACACCTTC. Full variable domain (rest looked up from reference TRBV2 and TRBJ1-2): EPEVTQTPSHQVTQMGQEVILRCVPISNHLYFYWYRQILGQKVEFLVSFYNNEISEKSEIFDDQFSVERPDGSNFTLKIRSTKLEDSAMYFCASRYRDFPHGYTFGSGTRLTVV.

This clonotype turned up a few times. V usage is TRBV5-6 and J usage is TRBJ2-2; D is unresolved. Trimming cost V 0 bases and J 6 bases, with 15 bases left between them. The CDR3 totals 16 residues. CDR1 SGHDT and CDR2 YYEEEE come from the germline V gene. CDR3: CASSLGPNLVAGELFF. Written as DNA, the CDR3 is TGTGCCAGCAGCTTGGGGCCCAACTTGGTAGCCGGGGAGCTGTTTTTT.

The sample holds one count of this clonotype. The V call is TRBV12-3 or TRBV12-4, the J call TRBJ1-5, with a possible D match to TRBD1 (6 bases). The CDR3 loop spans 13 amino acids. V gave up 6 bases and J gave up 3 bases, with 9 bases separating them. The CDR3 loop is CASRRDNNQPQHF. The CDR3, as DNA: TGTGCCAGCAGACGGGACAACAATCAGCCCCAGCATTTT.

CDR3 nucleotide sequence: TGTGCCACCAGTGATCGGCGGGAGGGCCCTTACAATGAGCAGTTCTTC. This gives the protein CATSDRREGPYNEQFF. The chain uses TRBV24-1 and TRBJ2-1, with 9 bases identical to TRBD2. CDR3 size: 16 residues. From germline, CDR1 is KGHDR and CDR2 SFDVKD. With V trimmed by 3 bases and J by 4 bases, 6 bases remained unmatched.

A few counts support this clonotype. The rearrangement uses TRBV7-2 and TRBJ2-7, with a weak D call TRBD1 (5 bases). Looked up from germline, CDR1 is SGHTA and CDR2 is FQGNSA. Trimming cost V 4 bases and J 1 base, with 17 bases left between them. The CDR3 length is 16 residues. The CDR3 coding sequence is TGTGCCAGCAGCTCCTCCCGTCGTCAGGGATCCTACGAGCAGTACTTC. It yields the protein CASSSSRRQGSYEQYF. The full variable domain, its missing parts supplied by reference TRBV7-2 and TRBJ2-7, is GAGVSQSPSNKVTEKGKDVELRCDPISGHTALYWYRQSLGQGLEFLIYFQGNSAPDKSGLPSDRFSAERTGGSVSTLTIQRTQQEDSAVYLCASSSSRRQGSYEQYFGPGTRLTVT.

The chain joins TRBV7-9 to TRBJ2-7, with D possibly TRBD1 on 6 matching bases. The CDR3 is 16 amino acids. Trimming removed 3 bases from V and 3 bases from J, with 18 bases in between. CDR1 is SEHNR, CDR2 FQNEAQ, per germline (reference sequence). The CDR3 nucleotides read TGTGCCAGCAGCTTGGGTGGGGGCTCTCCGGACTACGAGCAGTACTTC. Translating gives CASSLGGGSPDYEQYF.

This clonotype was seen a few times. The chain has TRBV7-2 and TRBJ2-7; 8 bases map to TRBD1. V shed 3 bases, J shed 4 bases, and the junction held 8 bases outside the gene matches. CDR1 and CDR2 (germline): SGHTA, FQGNSA. This CDR3 has 15 residues. The CDR3 is CASSFSPGGGYEQYF. For the CDR3, the DNA is TGTGCCAGCAGCTTTAGCCCAGGGGGCGGGTACGAGCAGTACTTC.

This clonotype was seen at least ten times. This chain links TRBV3-1 with TRBJ1-2, with D tentatively TRBD1 (5 bases). The CDR3 consists of 14 residues. Germline-derived CDR1 and CDR2 are LGHDT and YNNKEL (reference sequence). Trimming shortened V by 3 bases and J by 5 bases, and 13 bases separated the two germline ends. Here the CDR3 reads CASSHLGRAYGYTF. CDR3 nucleotides: TGTGCCAGCAGCCATCTGGGCAGGGCGTATGGCTACACCTTC.

Ten or more counts support this clonotype. This chain joins TRBV7-9 and TRBJ1-4; possibly TRBD1 for D (6 bases). CDR3 length: 15 residues. Germline-derived CDR1 and CDR2 are SEHNR and FQNEAQ (reference sequence). The V end lost 2 bases, the J end lost 0 bases, and 7 bases lay between the germline ends. The CDR3: CASSLPGATNEKLFF. Written as DNA, the CDR3 is TGTGCCAGCAGCTTACCAGGGGCAACTAATGAAAAACTGTTTTTT.

This clonotype was picked up a small number of times. The CDR3 DNA reads as TGTGCCATTCGGACACCGGAGGAGTATACGCAGTATTTT. This encodes CAIRTPEEYTQYF. The chain recombines TRBV10-3 with TRBJ2-3; D might be TRBD1 or TRBD2, each matching 5 bases. Trimming removed 9 bases at V and 7 bases at J, with 17 bases between. Germline V gene lookup returns CDR1 ENHRY and CDR2 SYGVKD. The CDR3 totals 13 residues.